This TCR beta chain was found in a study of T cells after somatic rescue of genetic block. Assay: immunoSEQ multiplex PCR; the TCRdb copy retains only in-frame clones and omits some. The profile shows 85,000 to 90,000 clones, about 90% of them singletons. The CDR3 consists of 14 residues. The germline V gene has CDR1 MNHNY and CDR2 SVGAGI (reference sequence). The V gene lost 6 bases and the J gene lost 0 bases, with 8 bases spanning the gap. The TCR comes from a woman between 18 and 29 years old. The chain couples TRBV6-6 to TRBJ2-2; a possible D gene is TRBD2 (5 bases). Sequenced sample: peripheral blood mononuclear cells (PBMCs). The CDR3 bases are TGTGCCAGCAGGGGGAGATCGAACACCGGGGAGCTGTTTTTT. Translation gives CASRGRSNTGELFF.